Below, 27 T cell receptor beta chains from the same sample are listed, as sequenced in a study of cytomegalovirus exposure and HLA in healthy donors. PCR amplification relied on 60 Vbeta primers (plus 13 Jbeta primers). TCRdb keeps only in-frame clones here, not all; method: immunoSEQ multiplex PCR. The table records about 160,000 clones, less than 90% of them present only once. Sequenced input: PBMCs. All receptors derive from a man between 45 and 60 years old in good health and CMV-seropositive.

V is TRBV7-3 and J is TRBJ2-3; D gene uncertain. Trimming removed 3 bases from V and 3 bases from J, with 7 bases in between. There are 13 residues in the CDR3. Germline assignment: CDR1 SGHTA and CDR2 FQGTGA. The CDR3 DNA sequence: TGTGCCAGCAGCTTCTATCTTACAGATACGCAGTATTTT. Amino acid sequence: CASSFYLTDTQYF. The variable domain in full, with the rest retrieved from reference TRBV7-3 and TRBJ2-3, is GAGVSQTPSNKVTEKGKYVELRCDPISGHTALYWYRQSLGQGPEFLIYFQGTGAADDSGLPNDRFFAVRPEGSVSTLKIQRTERGDSAVYLCASSFYLTDTQYFGPGTRLTVL.

The chain combines TRBV30 with TRBJ1-4; TRBD1 is a possible D gene (5 bases). Trimming stripped 6 bases from V and 7 bases from J, with 15 bases between. The germline V gene has CDR1 GTSNPN and CDR2 SVGIG (reference sequence). The CDR3 is 13 amino acids. The DNA of the CDR3 is TGTGCCTGTTCCTCGTTTAGGGGTGAAAAACTGTTTTTT. It is translated as CACSSFRGEKLFF.

The genes are TRBV10-3 and TRBJ2-7, with 9 nucleotides matching TRBD1. This CDR3 comprises 14 residues. With V trimmed by 6 bases and J by 6 bases, 9 bases remained unmatched. In germline, CDR1 is ENHRY, CDR2 SYGVKD. The CDR3 region is CAISRDREGREQYF. CDR3 DNA: TGTGCCATCAGCCGGGACAGGGAGGGTCGCGAGCAGTACTTC.

V is TRBV11-3 and J is TRBJ1-2; D is uncertain. This CDR3 region has 11 residues. Germline V gene data show CDR1 as SGHNT and CDR2 as YENEEA. Trimming cost V 5 bases and J 10 bases, with 11 bases left between them. CDR3 residues: CASSPGIHYTF. DNA of the CDR3: TGTGCCAGCAGCCCCGGGATCCACTACACCTTC.

This clone appeared a few times. This chain uses TRBV7-2 with TRBJ2-7; 9 bases are a match to TRBD2. Trimming at V came to 0 bases and at J to 1 base, leaving 4 bases not matched to a gene. The CDR3 extends over 16 amino acids. Germline assignment: CDR1 SGHTA and CDR2 FQGNSA. The CDR3 here is CASSLASGGLSYEQYF. The CDR3 region has the DNA TGTGCCAGCAGCTTAGCGAGCGGGGGGCTATCCTACGAGCAGTACTTC.

A remark on this clone: Compared with germline, one end of the junction differs, possibly owing to a read error. V is TRBV29-1 and J is TRBJ1-1; a possible D gene is TRBD1 (6 bases). Germline V gene sequence: CDR1 SQVTM, CDR2 ANQGSEA. There are 13 residues in the CDR3. The CDR3 nucleotides read TGCGGCGTTGCCCGGGACATTTGGAGTGAAGCTTTCTTT. Encoded protein: CGVARDIWSEAFF.

This chain connects TRBV19 to TRBJ2-1; D might be TRBD1 (5 bases). Germline CDR1 LNHDA, CDR2 SQIVND (reference sequence). The length of the CDR3 is 14 residues. With 4 bases removed from V and 6 bases from J, the gap between germline ends came to 13 bases. In DNA form, the CDR3 reads TGTGCCAGTAGTACCCGGACACCAGTCAATGAGCAGTTCTTC. It translates to CASSTRTPVNEQFF.

Details on this clone: Sequence at one end of the junction differs from germline and may be a read error. Other DNA sequences of this sample code for an identical CDR3. The chain recombines TRBV7-9 with TRBJ1-5; D gene uncertain. There are 17 residues in the CDR3. Germline CDR1 SEHNR, CDR2 FQNEAQ (reference sequence). The CDR3 is CASSLAFSGESNQPQHF. The CDR3 bases are TGTGCCAGCAGCTTAGCGTTTTCCGGAGAGAGCAATCAGCCTCAGCATTTT.

The chain combines TRBV7-6 with TRBJ1-5; 9 bases line up with TRBD1. Unmatched junction bases numbered 6, after V lost 5 bases and J lost 1 base. This CDR3 comprises 16 residues. Germline loops: CDR1 SGHVS, CDR2 FNYEAQ. The CDR3 sequence: CASSQGQGPSNQPQHF. CDR3 nucleotide sequence: TGTGCCAGCAGCCAGGGACAGGGCCCCAGCAATCAGCCCCAGCATTTT. The entire variable domain, with the rest obtained from reference TRBV7-6 and TRBJ1-5, is as follows: GAGVSQSPRYKVTKRGQDVALRCDPISGHVSLYWYRQALGQGPEFLTYFNYEAQQDKSGLPNDRFSAERPEGSISTLTIQRTEQRDSAMYRCASSQGQGPSNQPQHFGDGTRLSIL.

The V and J genes are TRBV21-1 and TRBJ1-2; the table's D call TRBD1 went unverified against the DNA. TRBV21-1 constitutes a pseudogene. The CDR3 has 13 residues. In nucleotides, the CDR3 is TGTGCCAGCATGAAGAACAGGGGTTATGGCTACACCTTC. Its translation is CASMKNRGYGYTF.

The gene calls are TRBV28 and TRBJ1-2, with 7 bases matching TRBD1. CDR1 and CDR2 (germline): MDHEN, SYDVKM. The CDR3 is 15 amino acids. The ends lost 2 bases at V and 4 bases at J; junction bases unmatched: 7. This CDR3 is CASSLPGQKSYGYTF. CDR3 DNA sequence: TGTGCCAGCAGTTTACCGGGACAGAAGTCCTATGGCTACACCTTC.

The CDR3 DNA follows: TGTGCCTGGAGTGCTGACAGGGTTGTATCCGGGGAGCTGTTTTTT. Translated, it gives CAWSADRVVSGELFF. This chain connects TRBV30 to TRBJ2-2, with 7 bases identical to TRBD1. This CDR3 comprises 15 residues. The V gene end was trimmed by 1 base and the J gene end by 6 bases; junction bases not matched to a gene: 8. CDR1 is GTSNPN, CDR2 SVGIG, per germline (reference sequence).

A remark on this clone: The same CDR3 arises from other DNA sequences in this sample as well. The CDR3 DNA reads as TGTGCCAGCAGCTTGACAGGCTATGGCTACACCTTC. It encodes CASSLTGYGYTF. This chain links TRBV5-6 with TRBJ1-2; tentative D call: TRBD1 (5 bases). The CDR3 runs 12 residues. Trimming removed 1 base from V and 4 bases from J, with 5 bases in between. Germline V CDR1 and CDR2: SGHDT, YYEEEE.

Here the CDR3 reads CASSPQVGGSYEQYF. The CDR3 coding sequence is TGTGCCAGCAGTCCACAGGTTGGTGGCTCCTACGAGCAGTACTTC. The chain employs TRBV28 and TRBJ2-7; possibly TRBD1 for D (5 bases). CDR1 MDHEN and CDR2 SYDVKM come from the germline V gene. V lost 5 bases and J 0 bases, leaving 14 bases between the germline ends. This CDR3 is built from 15 residues.

This sequence joins TRBV9 and TRBJ2-1; TRBD2 matches 14 bases. Unmatched junction bases numbered 4, after V lost 2 bases and J lost 9 bases. The V gene's germline CDR1 is SGDLS and CDR2 YYNGEE. The CDR3 sequence is 15 residues long. The CDR3: CASSVGTSGSREQFF. CDR3 DNA: TGTGCCAGCAGCGTCGGGACTAGCGGGAGTCGTGAGCAGTTCTTC.

The chain carries TRBV7-9 and TRBJ2-1; 10 bases align to TRBD2. Per germline, CDR1 SEHNR and CDR2 FQNEAQ (reference sequence). V was pared by 3 bases and J by 4 bases, with 3 bases of the junction left unmatched. The length of the CDR3 is 15 residues. CDR3 nucleotide sequence: TGTGCCAGCAGCTTGGGTAGCGGGGGGTACAATGAGCAGTTCTTC. Translation: CASSLGSGGYNEQFF.

This clone occurred once. CDR3 loop: CASSQTSQQGATYNEQFF. CDR3 nucleotides: TGCGCCAGCAGCCAGACTTCTCAACAGGGGGCAACCTACAATGAGCAGTTCTTC. The V gene is TRBV4-1, the J gene TRBJ2-1, with 9 bases that match TRBD1. Germline V lookup: CDR1 MGHRA, CDR2 YSYEKL. The CDR3 spans 18 residues. The V and J ends lost 3 bases and 2 bases, in that order; junction bases with no gene match: 11.

The chain combines TRBV28 with TRBJ2-1, with a possible D match to TRBD2 (5 bases). V shed 6 bases and J shed 7 bases, with 16 bases lying between them. The CDR3 is made up of 14 amino acids. The germline CDR1 and CDR2 sequences are MDHEN and SYDVKM. This CDR3 reads CASSLRTVPNEQFF. CDR3 DNA: TGTGCCAGCAGCCTACGGACTGTCCCTAATGAGCAGTTCTTC.

The rearrangement links TRBV5-5 to TRBJ1-5, with D maybe TRBD1 (6 bases). Trimming took off 1 base at V and 3 bases at J, with 11 bases between the two ends. Germline CDR1 is SGHKS and CDR2 is YYEKEE (reference sequence). There are 15 residues in the CDR3. The CDR3 region has the DNA TGTGCCAGCAGCTTGTTCTGGGGGCCCAATCAGCCCCAGCATTTT. It codes for CASSLFWGPNQPQHF.

The chain has TRBV29-1 and TRBJ2-3, with D uncertain. CDR1 is SQVTM and CDR2 is ANQGSEA in the germline V gene. V was shortened by 7 bases and J by 2 bases, with 16 bases between the two germline ends. The CDR3 is 14 amino acids. CDR3 region: CSAGWAVSTDTQYF. The CDR3 coding sequence is TGCAGCGCTGGGTGGGCAGTGTCCACAGATACGCAGTATTTT.

The chain joins TRBV30 to TRBJ2-5; D not certain. CDR3 length: 11 amino acids. V was shortened by 3 bases and J by 5 bases, with 7 bases between the two germline ends. The V gene's germline CDR1 is GTSNPN and CDR2 SVGIG (reference sequence). CDR3 nucleotides: TGTGCCTGGAGCCTATACGAGACCCAGTACTTC. It codes for CAWSLYETQYF. The full variable domain, in which reference TRBV30 and TRBJ2-5 provide the parts outside the CDR3, is SQTIHQWPATLVQPVGSPLSLECTVEGTSNPNLYWYRQAAGRGLQLLFYSVGIGQISSEVPQNLSASRPQDRQFILSSKKLLLSDSGFYLCAWSLYETQYFGPGTRLLVL.

The chain joins TRBV28 to TRBJ2-7, with a possible D match to TRBD2 (6 bases). V dropped 2 bases and J dropped 6 bases, with 23 bases sitting between them. In germline, CDR1 is MDHEN, CDR2 SYDVKM. The CDR3 consists of 17 residues. The CDR3 nucleotides are TGTGCCAGCAGTTTAGTTAAAACGGGACTCCTCTTGGGCGAGCAGTACTTC. Translated: CASSLVKTGLLLGEQYF.

Only a few counts were recorded for this clone. This chain connects TRBV10-3 to TRBJ2-3; 14 nucleotides agree with TRBD2. J lost 4 bases, V lost 6 bases, and 9 bases had no gene match. Germline CDR1 and CDR2: ENHRY and SYGVKD. This CDR3 spans 17 amino acids. CDR3 DNA sequence: TGTGCCATCAGACCGGGACTAGCGGGGGATACAGCAGATACGCAGTATTTT. This translates into CAIRPGLAGDTADTQYF.

This chain joins TRBV6-5 and TRBJ2-4; TRBD1 aligns across 8 bases. V lost 4 bases to trimming and J lost 6 bases; unmatched junction nucleotides: 5. This CDR3 region has 14 residues. Germline lookup yields CDR1 MNHEY and CDR2 SVGAGI. The CDR3 DNA reads TGTGCCAGCAGTTCAGGACAGGGTAGAAACATTCAGTACTTC. Residues: CASSSGQGRNIQYF.

V gene TRBV10-3 combines with J gene TRBJ2-3, with 8 bases lining up with TRBD1. The CDR3 runs 14 residues. V dropped 6 bases and J dropped 5; count of bases not matched to a gene: 7. Germline V CDR1 and CDR2: ENHRY, SYGVKD. The CDR3 DNA follows: TGTGCCATCAGATACCAGGGGGCGGGAGATACGCAGTATTTT. Residues: CAIRYQGAGDTQYF.

The chain joins TRBV2 to TRBJ2-3; 7 bases agree with TRBD2. The CDR3 is made up of 16 amino acids. V lost 1 base and J lost 2; bases outside the gene matches: 6. CDR1 is SNHLY and CDR2 is FYNNEI in the germline V gene. DNA of the CDR3: TGTGCCAGCAGTGAAGGTCTAGCGGAGATCACAGATACGCAGTATTTT. Protein: CASSEGLAEITDTQYF.

The CDR3 DNA reads TGTGCCAGCAGCTTGGTAGGGGGGCCGGGACAGGTGAACACCGGGGAGCTGTTTTTT. Translating it yields CASSLVGGPGQVNTGELFF. This chain uses TRBV5-4 with TRBJ2-2, with 8 bases matching TRBD1. The germline V gene encodes CDR1 SGHNT and CDR2 YYREEE (reference sequence). This CDR3 region has 19 residues. V lost 0 bases, J lost 1 base, and 11 bases stayed unmatched.